Below, one T cell receptor (beta chain) is given with its context. Its matching antigen is unknown. This sample stems from a study of brain metastases from non-small cell lung cancer. Here immunoSEQ multiplex PCR was the method, and the copy in TCRdb shows in-frame clones only, minus some. This sample carries 2,000 to 2,500 clones, roughly 84% of them seen once, and the ten largest clones take approximately 6.8%. Study-level results: Fewer infiltrating T cells were found in brain metastases than primaries. Paired brain metastases and primary tumors largely shared TCR repertoires.

The sample was tissue from a brain metastasis. The sequence was collected from a donor aged 40 or older with non-small cell lung cancer.

The CDR3 nucleotides are TGTGCCAGCAGCTCCGGACCTAACTACGAGCAGTACTTC. Its translation: CASSSGPNYEQYF. This sequence joins TRBV7-6 and TRBJ2-7; unclear D gene. Deletions cut 4 bases from V and 3 bases from J, with 10 bases between. Germline lookup yields CDR1 SGHVS and CDR2 FNYEAQ. This CDR3 contains 13 residues.